The present T cell receptor beta chain was sequenced within a study of blood T cells in healthy people across ages. Study results and caveats: It was not possible, with unsorted PBMCs, to conclusively compare naive and antigen-experienced cells.

With V trimmed by 5 bases and J by 4 bases, 5 bases remained unmatched. The CDR3 has 14 amino acids. A word on this clonotype: The target antigen is unknown.

Sample-barcoded 5' priming and a J-beta primer mix drove a second PCR of 7 to 11 cycles. Each cDNA molecule received a tag from a template-switch adaptor that had 12 random nucleotides. One entry per CDR3 protein results from TCRdb running MiXCR on the 5' RACE reads. The repertoire holds about 1.8 million distinct CDR3 sequences, with approximately 50% as singletons. Sample: blood. The chain is built from TRBV12-3 or TRBV12-4 and TRBJ2-7; 10 bases map to TRBD2. This receptor was identified in a woman in her thirties or forties in good health. In DNA, the CDR3 is TGTGCCAGCAGTCCTGCGACTAGCGGGTACGAGCAGTACTTC. It codes for CASSPATSGYEQYF.